The subject of this entry is one TCR beta chain. This clone came up a few times. Which antigen it targets is not known. The sample holds no much larger clone one base away, and base qualities are not on file. Each donor gave one peripheral blood draw, averaging approximately 0.12 L, which was collected into heparinised tubes. Naive, central memory, regulatory and stem cell-like memory CD4+ T cells were sorted on a BD FACSAria II using a panel including CD45RO, CCR7, CD25, CD127, CD95 and CD27. A purity above 98% was achieved for all sorted populations. Right away, PBMCs were isolated by Lymphoprep density gradient centrifugation and were stained directly, with no culture step. So that batch effects would be minimized, each experiment stained and sorted samples in pairs, pairing one healthy donor with one patient. This sample stems from a study of beta chain features in type 1 diabetes (dated by TCRdb to the late 2010s). About the study as a whole: Patients and healthy donors did not differ in mean age, gender distribution, total cell number or subset yield. Regulatory and stem cell-like memory subsets were isolated from only 8 patients and roughly eight healthy donors, whereas naive and central memory subsets came from all 30 or so donors. Across all samples, about 110 million sorted cells were examined, and cell number per subset correlated strongly with RNA yield. In the study, recently diagnosed type 1 diabetes patients and matched healthy donors were compared on the TCRB repertoires of their sorted circulating CD4+ T cell subsets.

From the cysteine up to the phenylalanine, the CDR3 has a length of 15 residues. Just CDR3 DNA is preserved here, 45 bases in frame from base 1. Trimmed from V: 1 base; trimmed from J: 10 bases; junction bases lacking a gene match: 12. The germline V gene supplies CDR1 MDHEN and CDR2 SYDVKM. The High Capacity cDNA Reverse Transcription Kit was used to reverse transcribe all of the isolated RNA, meaning that expressed TCRB transcripts were what got sequenced. Deep immunoSEQ sequencing was applied to naive, central memory and regulatory T cell samples, giving an average of about 3.4 million total reads per sample. Sorted cells were lysed in RLT buffer and RNA was extracted with DNase-treated RNeasy Micro or Mini kits, depending on cell number. Each cell subset was processed separately to prevent cross-contamination, with patient and healthy donor samples processed together. The immunoSEQ multiplex PCR was used to amplify TCRB sequences from cDNA, yielding 87-bp fragments that span the CDR3 region. Amplicons were sequenced on the Illumina HiSeq platform. Per the source publication's procedure: Synthetic template baselines were used to correct PCR bias computationally, reads within Hamming distance 2 were collapsed together, and singletons that could not be merged were discarded. By aligning reads against IMGT, V, D and J genes, CDR3 length, and insertions or deletions at six rearrangement sites were assigned. Clonotype counts were normalized to sorted cell number within each subset before computing true diversity and Gini coefficients with the tcR R package. The overlap coefficient, calculated on TCRB nucleotide sequences, was used to quantify repertoire sharing. Out-of-frame TCRB sequences from naive cells were analyzed as a proxy for the pre-selection repertoire. This is the immuneACCESS table as TCRdb keeps it, with only in-frame sequences that have V and J called. A part of the clones is gone; compared with another copy, unresolved V genes explain less than half, and the rest is unexplained. That table gives V, J and clone size, and the DNA gave D and trimming. A total of 300,000 to 450,000 clones appear in this sample, 10% to 15% of them only once. About 0.01% of the sample belongs to the ten largest clones.

Here is what the overall study found, with its caveats: Naive, central memory and regulatory TCRB repertoires appeared to be more alike among patients than among healthy donors. Shorter templates might be favored by PCR, yet because patient and control samples were amplified and corrected together, any such skew would affect both groups equally. Type 1 diabetes patients showed a moderate but significant shortening of TCRB CDR3 length in all four CD4+ subsets. HLA sub-analyses involved small numbers of individuals, so any influence of HLA type on TCRB rearrangement remained unresolved. Fewer insertions and more nucleotide deletions at VDJ recombination sites were observed in patients with type 1 diabetes, implying thymic rearrangement abnormalities. Sequencing cDNA rather than genomic DNA could over-represent highly expressing activated cells, although activation and CD3 levels did not differ between groups.

The sample comprised naive CD4+ T cells from blood. The intended sense of this specimen's cell subset or site label: true naive CD4+ T cells. Rearrangement joined TRBV28 to TRBJ2-7, with 8 junctional bases fitting TRBD2. The source is a woman between 18 and 29 years old with type 1 diabetes. The sequence in DNA is TGTGCCAGCAGTTTATTCCGGGAGGGCCTGGACATCCAGTACTTC. The encoded protein is CASSLFREGLDIQYF.